This is a list of T cell receptor beta chains from one sample in a study of CD8 T cells in ankylosing spondylitis. TCRdb fed the 5' RACE reads into MiXCR, producing one record per CDR3 protein. The sample has 120,000 or so distinct CDR3 sequences; approximately 14% are singletons. Material: blood, either unsorted or a sorted T cell fraction (not recorded which). These receptors all stem from a female donor with ankylosing spondylitis or in good health (not recorded which). The CDR3 runs from the conserved cysteine through the conserved F or W. D genes are given only for firm matches. Clone size appears in some rows only: once, few, many, or a class for an expanded clone.

few TRBD2 TRBJ2-1 TRBV6-4 CASSVNSGGYEQFF TGTGCCAGCAGTGTGAATAGCGGGGGCTATGAGCAGTTCTTC
- - TRBJ1-6 TRBV5-1 CASSREGTMNNSPLHF TGCGCCAGCAGCCGAGAGGGAACCATGAATAATTCACCCCTCCACTTT
- - TRBJ1-2 TRBV7-8 CASSLASLDGYTF TGTGCCAGCAGCTTAGCGAGCCTCGATGGCTACACCTTC
many TRBD2 TRBJ2-1 TRBV4-2 CASSHGGTNAYNEQFF TGTGCCAGCAGCCACGGCGGGACTAACGCCTACAATGAGCAGTTCTTC
many - TRBJ1-1 TRBV3-1 CASSQDLGTVNTEAFF TGTGCCAGCAGCCAAGATCTGGGGACGGTGAACACTGAAGCTTTCTTT
many - TRBJ2-2 TRBV24-1 CATSQRGGTGELFF TGTGCCACCAGCCAGCGAGGAGGTACCGGGGAGCTGTTTTTT
- TRBD2 TRBJ2-1 TRBV27 CASSPRLAGGYNEQFF TGTGCCAGCAGTCCGCGACTAGCGGGGGGCTACAATGAGCAGTTCTTC
once - TRBJ2-3 TRBV21-1 CASSKGPLGRTQYF TGTGCCAGCAGCAAAGGCCCTCTTGGGCGTACGCAGTATTTT
- TRBD2 TRBJ2-1 TRBV15 CATSRTSGWSSYNEQFF TGTGCCACCAGCAGGACTAGCGGGTGGAGCTCCTACAATGAGCAGTTCTTC
few TRBD1 TRBJ2-3 TRBV2 CASQGVGTDTQYF TGTGCCAGTCAGGGGGTCGGCACAGATACGCAGTATTTT
many - TRBJ2-1 TRBV5-1 CASSLALGLNEQFF TGCGCCAGCAGCTTGGCCCTGGGCCTCAATGAGCAGTTCTTC
few TRBD1 TRBJ2-3 TRBV2 CASSPGQISTDTQYF TGTGCCAGCAGTCCGGGACAGATTAGCACAGATACGCAGTATTTT
many - TRBJ2-3 TRBV10-3 CAISEPGTDTQYF TGTGCCATCAGCGAACCGGGGACAGATACGCAGTATTTT
many TRBD1 TRBJ1-5 TRBV12-3/TRBV12-4 CATVQGPNQPQHF TGTGCCACCGTACAGGGGCCGAATCAGCCCCAGCATTTT
- - TRBJ2-5 TRBV11-2 CASSSTPGQETQYF TGTGCCAGCAGCTCAACTCCGGGGCAAGAGACCCAGTACTTC
few - TRBJ2-6 TRBV7-9 CASSLEGFGANVLTF TGTGCCAGCAGCTTAGAAGGGTTTGGGGCCAACGTCCTGACTTTC
few - TRBJ1-6 TRBV7-9 CAAPSERAYSPLHF TGTGCCGCCCCTTCCGAGAGGGCGTATTCACCCCTCCACTTT
many - TRBJ1-1 TRBV7-2 CASSRGTENRNTEAFF TGTGCCAGCAGCCGTGGGACGGAGAACCGGAACACTGAAGCTTTCTTT
few TRBD1 TRBJ1-3 TRBV9 CASSWTGSGNTVYF TGTGCCAGCAGCTGGACAGGGTCTGGAAACACCGTATATTTT
- TRBD1 TRBJ1-4 TRBV5-1 CASSNHRGLVEKLFF TGCGCCAGCAGCAACCACAGGGGGCTCGTTGAAAAACTGTTTTTT
- - TRBJ2-5 TRBV7-2 CASSHGYLLAEETQYF TGTGCCAGCAGCCACGGCTATCTCTTAGCGGAAGAGACCCAGTACTTC
- TRBD2 TRBJ2-1 TRBV2 CASRREGSYNEQFF TGTGCCAGCAGACGGGAGGGGTCCTACAATGAGCAGTTCTTC
- - TRBJ2-3 TRBV12-3/TRBV12-4 CASSGEGGDTQYF TGTGCCAGCAGTGGAGAGGGGGGAGATACGCAGTATTTT
many TRBD2 TRBJ2-4 TRBV20-1 CSARGTSGLAQNIQYF TGCAGTGCTAGAGGGACTAGCGGCCTAGCCCAAAACATTCAGTACTTC
- TRBD2 TRBJ2-1 TRBV10-3 CAISESLAGTDEQFF TGTGCCATCAGTGAGTCGCTAGCGGGCACCGATGAGCAGTTCTTC
few TRBD2 TRBJ2-7 TRBV5-1 CASSSRTSGSQDEQYF TGCGCCAGCAGCTCCCGGACTAGCGGGAGCCAAGACGAGCAGTACTTC
many - TRBJ2-7 TRBV28 CASSLAHYEQYF TGTGCCAGCAGTTTGGCCCACTACGAGCAGTACTTC
- TRBD1 TRBJ2-3 TRBV20-1 CSAHNRQGSTDTQYF TGCAGTGCTCACAATAGACAGGGAAGCACAGATACGCAGTATTTT
many TRBD1 TRBJ1-6 TRBV5-1 CASSLQGINSPLHF TGCGCCAGCAGCTTACAGGGGATCAATTCACCCCTCCACTTT
few TRBD1 TRBJ1-4 TRBV20-1 CSARETGPEKLFF TGCAGTGCTAGAGAGACAGGGCCAGAAAAACTGTTTTTT
- - TRBJ1-2 TRBV28 CASSPTPTLYGYTF TGTGCCAGCAGTCCGACCCCGACCCTCTATGGCTACACCTTC
- TRBD1 TRBJ2-1 TRBV6-1 CASSTQGAVYNEQFF TGTGCCAGCAGTACACAGGGGGCGGTCTACAATGAGCAGTTCTTC
few - TRBJ1-1 TRBV30 CAWIKLTGAFEAFF TGTGCCTGGATTAAACTTACAGGCGCCTTTGAAGCTTTCTTT
- TRBD1 TRBJ1-4 TRBV20-1 CSAHRTGRKGDNEKLFF TGCAGTGCCCATAGGACAGGGCGGAAGGGGGACAATGAAAAACTGTTTTTT
- - TRBJ1-2 TRBV10-3 CAITRDSNYGYTF TGTGCCATCACTCGGGACTCTAACTATGGCTACACCTTC
- - TRBJ2-5 TRBV15 CATSRSRQGIETQYF TGTGCCACCAGCAGATCAAGGCAGGGGATAGAGACCCAGTACTTC
- TRBD1 TRBJ2-7 TRBV6-1 CATLDRVSYEQYF TGTGCCACATTGGACAGGGTGTCCTACGAGCAGTACTTC
many - TRBJ1-1 TRBV9 CASSVRLNTEAFF TGTGCCAGCAGCGTACGGCTGAACACTGAAGCTTTCTTT
few TRBD2 TRBJ2-1 TRBV12-3/TRBV12-4 CASRTSGVNEQFF TGTGCCAGCAGGACTAGCGGGGTCAATGAGCAGTTCTTC
- - TRBJ2-3 TRBV5-1 CASSRLAKSTDTQYF TGCGCCAGCAGTAGGCTAGCGAAAAGCACAGATACGCAGTATTTT
- - TRBJ2-6 TRBV10-3 CAISHYGGGATGANVLTF TGTGCCATCAGTCACTACGGTGGGGGGGCGACTGGGGCCAACGTCCTGACTTTC
- - TRBJ2-7 TRBV19 CASSVLAGSVYEQYF TGTGCCAGTAGTGTCCTCGCAGGGAGTGTCTACGAGCAGTACTTC
many - TRBJ1-3 TRBV6-6 CASSYGPDDTIYF TGTGCCAGCAGTTACGGACCGGATGACACCATATATTTT
few - TRBJ2-3 TRBV18 CASSRSQGNTDTQYF TGTGCCAGCTCACGGAGCCAGGGGAACACAGATACGCAGTATTTT
few TRBD1 TRBJ2-1 TRBV7-9 CASSSRGQAYNEQFF TGTGCCAGCAGCTCCAGGGGGCAGGCCTACAATGAGCAGTTCTTC